A single sample gave rise to the 14 T cell receptor beta chains below, sequenced in a study of follicular helper T cells after annual influenza vaccination. The time point here: 2014-2015 season, pre-vaccination. Only in-frame clones appear in the TCRdb table, and some are missing; sequencing was by immunoSEQ multiplex PCR. The sample has over 25,000 clones; 70% to 90% are singletons. The sequencing here drew on CXCR5+ CD38- circulating T follicular helper cells from blood, taken on the day of influenza vaccination. Specified subset: circulating Tfh, non-naive CD4+CXCR5+PD-1+ (ICOS+CD38+ or ICOS-CD38-). These receptors were collected from an adult who received the influenza vaccine.

V usage is TRBV7-2 and J usage is TRBJ1-3; D is unclear. Germline V gene sequence: CDR1 SGHTA, CDR2 FQGNSA. V was pared by 6 bases and J by 0 bases, with 18 bases between. This CDR3 region has 17 residues. CDR3 sequence reads: CASSSPGEAISGNTIYF. The CDR3 DNA follows: TGTGCCAGCAGTTCCCCCGGGGAAGCCATCTCTGGAAACACCATATATTTT.

This clone was seen more than once but under ten times. The chain combines TRBV6-6 with TRBJ1-5, with 8 bases fitting TRBD1. V was clipped by 5 bases and J by 4 bases; unmatched bases: 10. Germline V gene data show CDR1 as MNHNY and CDR2 as SVGAGI (reference sequence). This CDR3 comprises 16 residues. The CDR3 nucleotides read TGTGCCAGCAGTCAAGGACAGGGCGTATCAAATCAGCCCCAGCATTTT. Translation: CASSQGQGVSNQPQHF.

This clone was detected a few times. The chain links TRBV5-1 to TRBJ2-4; 12 nucleotides match TRBD1. V gave up 3 bases and J gave up 8 bases; unmatched junction bases: 15. The CDR3 has 18 residues. CDR1 is SGHRS, CDR2 YFSETQ, per germline. The CDR3 region is CASSSSGSGQGARDIQYF. CDR3 sequence (DNA): TGCGCCAGCAGCTCCTCTGGTTCGGGACAGGGGGCTCGAGACATTCAGTACTTC.

The CDR3 spells CASSSSGMGTDTQYF. DNA for the CDR3: TGTGCCAGCAGTTCGAGCGGGATGGGAACAGATACGCAGTATTTT. The chain carries TRBV28 and TRBJ2-3, with 7 positions matching TRBD2. The V gene end was trimmed by 4 bases and the J gene end by 3 bases; junction bases not matched to a gene: 7. Per germline, CDR1 MDHEN and CDR2 SYDVKM. This CDR3 region has 15 residues. Variable domain in full (rest from reference TRBV28 and TRBJ2-3): DVKVTQSSRYLVKRTGEKVFLECVQDMDHENMFWYRQDPGLGLRLIYFSYDVKMKEKGDIPEGYSVSREKKERFSLILESASTNQTSMYLCASSSSGMGTDTQYFGPGTRLTVL.

This chain connects TRBV5-1 to TRBJ1-4; D might be TRBD1 (6 bases). There are 16 residues in the CDR3. V dropped 0 bases and J dropped 8 bases, with 17 bases sitting between them. Germline lookup yields CDR1 SGHRS and CDR2 YFSETQ. The CDR3, as DNA: TGCGCCAGCAGCTTGGGTGACAGGCCCCAGGGGGAAAAACTGTTTTTT. Protein product: CASSLGDRPQGEKLFF.

CDR3 DNA sequence: TGTGCTAGTGGTTTGCCACGGGGGGCCAACTACTACAATGAGCAGTTCTTC. Translated, it gives CASGLPRGANYYNEQFF. J is TRBJ2-1 and V is TRBV12-5, with D perhaps matching TRBD2 (7 bases). The ends were cut back, 2 bases at V and 3 bases at J, with 17 bases in the middle. Germline V gives CDR1 LGHNT, CDR2 FRNRAP. The CDR3 loop spans 17 amino acids.

V gene TRBV6-6 combines with J gene TRBJ1-2; no definite D call. Trimming took off 5 bases at V and 2 bases at J, with 9 bases between the two ends. The CDR3 contains 13 residues. Per the germline V gene, CDR1 is MNHNY and CDR2 is SVGAGI (reference sequence). CDR3: CASSPGKNYGYTF. The DNA of the CDR3 is TGTGCCAGCAGTCCGGGGAAAAACTATGGCTACACCTTC.

The genes are TRBV15 and TRBJ2-7; TRBD2 matches 7 bases. Germline CDR1 reads LNHNV; CDR2 reads YYDKDF (reference sequence). Losses at the gene ends were 1 base for V and 4 bases for J; bases not matched to a gene: 4. CDR3 length equals 14 residues. The CDR3 nucleotides are TGTGCCACCAGCAGAGCCCCCGGGGGGTACGAGCAGTACTTC. Its protein product is CATSRAPGGYEQYF.

This clone was observed a handful of times. The chain carries TRBV19 and TRBJ1-5, with 7 bases matching TRBD1. Per the germline V gene, CDR1 is LNHDA and CDR2 is SQIVND (reference sequence). The CDR3 loop spans 13 amino acids. J lost 4 bases, V lost 7 bases, and 4 bases had no gene match. CDR3: CASKDRMNQPQHF. The CDR3 DNA follows: TGTGCCAGTAAGGACAGGATGAATCAGCCCCAGCATTTT.

This chain connects TRBV4-2 to TRBJ1-5; D remains ambiguous. CDR1 LGHNA and CDR2 YNFKEQ come from the germline V gene. The CDR3 length is 13 residues. The V end lost 4 bases, the J end lost 7 bases, and 11 bases lay between the germline ends. The CDR3: CASSRAPGQPQHF. The CDR3 region has the DNA TGTGCCAGCAGCCGAGCTCCGGGACAGCCCCAGCATTTT.

The V call is TRBV5-6, the J call TRBJ2-3; TRBD2 matches 9 bases. V shed 9 bases, J shed 6 bases, and the junction held 26 bases outside the gene matches. The CDR3 totals 19 residues. Germline V gene data show CDR1 as SGHDT and CDR2 as YYEEEE. The CDR3 nucleotides are TGTGCCACTCGCGCGGGGGACAGACTAGCGGCCCCAAGGAGGGATACGCAGTATTTT. This translates into CATRAGDRLAAPRRDTQYF.

The chain carries TRBV12-5 and TRBJ2-5; D may be TRBD2 (5 bases). V lost 4 bases and J lost 5, with 14 bases in between. The CDR3 is 14 amino acids. Germline V gene data show CDR1 as LGHNT and CDR2 as FRNRAP. The CDR3 bases are TGTGCTAGTGGTTCGGGGTTACAAGAGGAGACCCAGTACTTC. This gives the protein CASGSGLQEETQYF.

The rearrangement links TRBV10-3 to TRBJ1-4, with TRBD1 matching 9 bases. CDR1 and CDR2 (germline): ENHRY, SYGVKD. J lost 7 bases, V lost 7 bases, and 7 bases had no gene match. The CDR3 covers 14 residues. CDR3 in DNA: TGTGCCATCAACGACGACAGGGGGAGTGAAAAACTGTTTTTT. It codes for CAINDDRGSEKLFF.

This clone turned up a few times. V is TRBV5-6 and J is TRBJ2-3; D is unclear. CDR1 SGHDT and CDR2 YYEEEE come from the germline V gene. V lost 1 base to trimming and J lost 2 bases, with 8 bases between them. The CDR3 runs 14 residues. The CDR3 loop is CASSLRGITDTQYF. The CDR3 nucleotides read TGTGCCAGCAGCTTGAGAGGAATCACAGATACGCAGTATTTT.